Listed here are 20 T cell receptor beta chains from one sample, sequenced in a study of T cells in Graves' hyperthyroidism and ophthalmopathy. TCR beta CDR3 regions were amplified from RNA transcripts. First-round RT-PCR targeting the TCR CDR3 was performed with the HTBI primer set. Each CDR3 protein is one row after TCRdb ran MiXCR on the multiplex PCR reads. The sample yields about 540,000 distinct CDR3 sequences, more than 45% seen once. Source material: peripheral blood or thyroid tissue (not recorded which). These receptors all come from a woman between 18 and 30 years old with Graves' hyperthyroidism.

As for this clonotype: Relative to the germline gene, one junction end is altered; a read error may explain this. Here the CDR3 DNA reads TGTGCCAGCATCTCTTACGAGGGTTGGGGAAACACAAACATCTTT. It is translated as CASISYEGWGNTNIF. The genes are TRBV7-9 and TRBJ1-3; no clear D. The CDR3 extends over 15 amino acids. Germline CDR1 and CDR2: SEHNR and FQNEAQ (reference sequence).

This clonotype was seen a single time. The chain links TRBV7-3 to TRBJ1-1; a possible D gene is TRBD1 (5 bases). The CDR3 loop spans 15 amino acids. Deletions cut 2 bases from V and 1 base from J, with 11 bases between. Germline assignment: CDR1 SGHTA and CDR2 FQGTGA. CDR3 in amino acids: CASSLRRTPNTEAFF. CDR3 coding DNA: TGTGCCAGCAGCTTACGAAGGACACCGAACACTGAAGCTTTCTTT.

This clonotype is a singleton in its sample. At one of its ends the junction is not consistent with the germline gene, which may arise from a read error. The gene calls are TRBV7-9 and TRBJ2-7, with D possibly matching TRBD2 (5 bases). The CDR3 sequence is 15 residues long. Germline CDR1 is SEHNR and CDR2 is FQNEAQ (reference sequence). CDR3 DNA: TGTGCCACCAGTTTTGGCAGCGGCCTCTCCTCCGAGCAGTACTTC. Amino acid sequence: CATSFGSGLSSEQYF.

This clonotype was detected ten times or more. The CDR3, as DNA: TGTGCCAGCAGCTTAGATGTGTACCAAGAGACCCAGTACTTC. This sequence encodes CASSLDVYQETQYF. The V call is TRBV7-2, the J call TRBJ2-5, with D hard to call. V was trimmed by 1 base and J by 0 bases, leaving 6 bases between them. The CDR3 consists of 14 residues. Germline lookup yields CDR1 SGHTA and CDR2 FQGNSA. Complete variable domain (other parts from reference TRBV7-2 and TRBJ2-5): GAGVSQSPSNKVTEKGKDVELRCDPISGHTALYWYRQSLGQGLEFLIYFQGNSAPDKSGLPSDRFSAERTGGSVSTLTIQRTQQEDSAVYLCASSLDVYQETQYFGPGTRLLVL.

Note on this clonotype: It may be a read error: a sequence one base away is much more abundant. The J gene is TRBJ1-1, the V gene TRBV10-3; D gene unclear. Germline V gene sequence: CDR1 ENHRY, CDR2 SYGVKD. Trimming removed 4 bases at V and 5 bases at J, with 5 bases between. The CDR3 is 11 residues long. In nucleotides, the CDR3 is TGTGCCATCAGTGTGGGTACTGAAGCTTTCTTT. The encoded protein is CAISVGTEAFF.

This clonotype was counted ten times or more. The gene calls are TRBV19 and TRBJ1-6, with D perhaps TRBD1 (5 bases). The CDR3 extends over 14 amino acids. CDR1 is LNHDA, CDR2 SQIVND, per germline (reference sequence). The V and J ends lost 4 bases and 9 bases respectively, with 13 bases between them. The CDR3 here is CASSTGREASPLHF. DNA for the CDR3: TGTGCCAGTAGTACTGGCAGGGAGGCTTCACCCCTCCACTTT.

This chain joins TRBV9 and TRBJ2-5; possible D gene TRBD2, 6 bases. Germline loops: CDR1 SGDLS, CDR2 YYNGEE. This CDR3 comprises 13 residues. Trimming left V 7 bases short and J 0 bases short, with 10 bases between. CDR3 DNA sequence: TGTGCCAGCGGCCGGGGGTACCAAGAGACCCAGTACTTC. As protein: CASGRGYQETQYF.

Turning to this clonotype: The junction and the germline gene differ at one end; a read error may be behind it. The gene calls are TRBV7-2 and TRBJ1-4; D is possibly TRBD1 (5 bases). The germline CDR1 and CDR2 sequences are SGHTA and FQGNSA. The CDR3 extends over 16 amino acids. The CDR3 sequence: CASSDLTGTVNGKLFF. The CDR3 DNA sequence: TGTGCCAGCAGTGATCTGACCGGGACGGTAAATGGAAAACTGTTTTTT.

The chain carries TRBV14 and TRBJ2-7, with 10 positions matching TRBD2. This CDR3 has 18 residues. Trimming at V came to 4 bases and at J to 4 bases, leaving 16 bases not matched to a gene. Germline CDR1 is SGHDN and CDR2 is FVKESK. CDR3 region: CASSPLSGRTASGYEQYF. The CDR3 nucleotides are TGTGCCAGCAGCCCCCTTAGCGGGAGGACCGCTTCGGGATACGAGCAGTACTTC.

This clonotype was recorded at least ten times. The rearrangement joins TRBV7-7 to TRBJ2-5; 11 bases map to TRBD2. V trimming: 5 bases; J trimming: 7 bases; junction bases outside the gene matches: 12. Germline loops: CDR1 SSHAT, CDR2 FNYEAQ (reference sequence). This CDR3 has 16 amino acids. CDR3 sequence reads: CASSDHSGRAAGTQYF. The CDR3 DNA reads TGTGCCAGCAGCGACCATAGCGGGAGGGCCGCAGGGACCCAGTACTTC.

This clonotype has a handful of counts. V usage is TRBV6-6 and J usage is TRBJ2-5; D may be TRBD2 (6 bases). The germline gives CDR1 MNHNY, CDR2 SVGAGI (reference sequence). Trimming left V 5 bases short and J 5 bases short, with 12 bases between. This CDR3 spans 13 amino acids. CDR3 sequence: CASSALGRETQYF. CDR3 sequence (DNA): TGTGCCAGCAGTGCCCTAGGGAGGGAGACCCAGTACTTC.

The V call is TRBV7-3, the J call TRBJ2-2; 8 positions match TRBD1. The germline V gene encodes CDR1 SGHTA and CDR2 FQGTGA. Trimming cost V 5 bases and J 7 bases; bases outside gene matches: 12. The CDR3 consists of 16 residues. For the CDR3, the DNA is TGTGCCAGCAGCCCCGGGACAGGCGTCAGGGGCGGGGAGCTGTTTTTT. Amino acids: CASSPGTGVRGGELFF.

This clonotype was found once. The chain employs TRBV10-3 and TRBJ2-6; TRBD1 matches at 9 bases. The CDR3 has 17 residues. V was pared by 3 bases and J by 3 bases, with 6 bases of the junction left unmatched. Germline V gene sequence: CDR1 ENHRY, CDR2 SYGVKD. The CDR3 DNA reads TGTGCCATCAGTGACACCCGGGACAGGGATGGGGCCAACGTCCTGACTTTC. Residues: CAISDTRDRDGANVLTF.

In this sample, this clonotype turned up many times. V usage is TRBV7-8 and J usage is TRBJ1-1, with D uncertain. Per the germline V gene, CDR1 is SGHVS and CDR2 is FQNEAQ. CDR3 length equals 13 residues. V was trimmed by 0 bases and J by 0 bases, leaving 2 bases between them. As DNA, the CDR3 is TGTGCCAGCAGCTTAGCGCTGAACACTGAAGCTTTCTTT. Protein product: CASSLALNTEAFF.

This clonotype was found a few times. CDR3 protein: CASSNDRSGNTIYF. CDR3 nucleotides: TGTGCCAGCAGTAATGACAGGTCTGGAAACACCATATATTTT. The chain is built from TRBV7-2 and TRBJ1-3; D might be TRBD1 (6 bases). The germline gives CDR1 SGHTA, CDR2 FQGNSA. CDR3 length: 14 amino acids. The V and J ends lost 6 bases and 1 base respectively, with 10 bases between them. Using reference TRBV7-2 and TRBJ1-3 for the parts outside the CDR3, the full variable domain is GAGVSQSPSNKVTEKGKDVELRCDPISGHTALYWYRQSLGQGLEFLIYFQGNSAPDKSGLPSDRFSAERTGGSVSTLTIQRTQQEDSAVYLCASSNDRSGNTIYFGEGSWLTVV.

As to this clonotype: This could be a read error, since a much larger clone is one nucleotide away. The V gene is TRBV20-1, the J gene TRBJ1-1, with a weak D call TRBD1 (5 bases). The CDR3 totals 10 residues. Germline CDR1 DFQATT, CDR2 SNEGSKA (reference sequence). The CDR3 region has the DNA TGCGGTGCGAGCAGGGAATCAGCTTTCTTT. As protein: CGASRESAFF.

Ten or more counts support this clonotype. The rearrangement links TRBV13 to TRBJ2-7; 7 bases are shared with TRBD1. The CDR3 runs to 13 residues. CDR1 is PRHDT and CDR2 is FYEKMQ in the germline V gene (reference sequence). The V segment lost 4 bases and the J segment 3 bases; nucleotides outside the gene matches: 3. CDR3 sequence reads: CASSSDRRYEQYF. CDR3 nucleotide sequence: TGTGCCAGCAGCTCGGACAGGCGCTACGAGCAGTACTTC.

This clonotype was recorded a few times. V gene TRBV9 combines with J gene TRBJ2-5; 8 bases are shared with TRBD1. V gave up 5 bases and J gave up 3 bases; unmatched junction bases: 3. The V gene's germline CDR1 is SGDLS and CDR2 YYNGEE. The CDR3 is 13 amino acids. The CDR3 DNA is TGTGCCAGCAGTACGACAGGGGAAGAGACCCAGTACTTC. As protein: CASSTTGEETQYF.

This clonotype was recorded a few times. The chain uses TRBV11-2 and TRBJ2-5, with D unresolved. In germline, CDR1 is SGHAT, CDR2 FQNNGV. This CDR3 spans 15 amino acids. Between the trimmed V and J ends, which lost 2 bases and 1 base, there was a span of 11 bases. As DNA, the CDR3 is TGTGCCAGCAGCTTAAGCGCCACATCCCAAGAGACCCAGTACTTC. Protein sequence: CASSLSATSQETQYF.

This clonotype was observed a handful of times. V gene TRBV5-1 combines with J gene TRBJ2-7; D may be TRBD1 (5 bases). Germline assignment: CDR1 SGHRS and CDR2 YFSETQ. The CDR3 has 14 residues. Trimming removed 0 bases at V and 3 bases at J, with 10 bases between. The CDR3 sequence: CASSLGSRVYEQYF. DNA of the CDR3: TGCGCCAGCAGCTTGGGGTCCAGGGTCTACGAGCAGTACTTC.